This TCR beta chain was captured in a study of blood T cell repertoires in COVID-19. Across the whole study: Sites in the United States, Italy and Spain provided acute and convalescent COVID-19 samples.

CDR3 length: 14 residues. In germline, CDR1 is SSHAT, CDR2 FNYEAQ (reference sequence). The table came from immunoSEQ multiplex PCR; TCRdb's copy has only in-frame clones and leaves some out. There are 300,000 to 400,000 clones in the sample; approximately 90% occur only once, and 1.2% lies in the top ten. On this clone itself: The junction does not match germline at one end; this may be a read error.

This TCR derives from a woman aged 18 to 35 who had recovered from COVID-19. The J gene is TRBJ2-2, the V gene TRBV7-7; D unresolved. Specimen: PBMCs or T cells enriched from blood (not recorded which). This CDR3 is CASSQTRSTGELFF. Written as DNA, the CDR3 is TGTGCTAGCAGCCAAACTCGGAGCACCGGGGAGCTGTTTTTT. Looking up the rest from reference TRBV7-7 and TRBJ2-2 gives the full variable domain: GAGVSQSPRYKVTKRGQDVTLRCDPISSHATLYWYQQALGQGPEFLTYFNYEAQPDKSGLPSDRFSAERPEGSISTLTIQRTEQRDSAMYRCASSQTRSTGELFFGEGSRLTVL.